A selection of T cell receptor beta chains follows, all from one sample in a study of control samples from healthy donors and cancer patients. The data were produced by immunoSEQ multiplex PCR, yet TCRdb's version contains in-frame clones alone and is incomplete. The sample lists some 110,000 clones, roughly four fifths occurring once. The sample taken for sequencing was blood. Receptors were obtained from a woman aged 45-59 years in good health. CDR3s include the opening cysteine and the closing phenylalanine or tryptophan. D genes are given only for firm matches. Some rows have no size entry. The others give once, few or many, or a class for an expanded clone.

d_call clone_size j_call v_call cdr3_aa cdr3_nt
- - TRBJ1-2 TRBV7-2 CASSLRGGEGYTF TGTGCCAGCAGCTTAAGAGGAGGGGAAGGCTACACCTTC
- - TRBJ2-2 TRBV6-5 CASRPYLTGELFF TGTGCCAGCAGGCCGTATTTGACCGGGGAGCTGTTTTTT
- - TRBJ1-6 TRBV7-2 CASSKGPTSSYNSPLHF TGTGCCAGCAGCAAGGGACCCACGAGCTCCTATAATTCACCCCTCCACTTT
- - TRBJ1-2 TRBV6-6 CASSYASGSNYGYTF TGTGCCAGCAGTTACGCTTCAGGGAGCAACTATGGCTACACCTTC
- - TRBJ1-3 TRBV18 CASSPAIEDTIYF TGTGCCAGCTCCCCCGCTATAGAGGACACCATATATTTT
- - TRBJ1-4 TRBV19 CASRPEGWVEKLFF TGTGCCAGTAGGCCTGAGGGTTGGGTTGAAAAACTGTTTTTT
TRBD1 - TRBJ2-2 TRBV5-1 CASSPYEAGGTGELFF TGCGCCAGCAGCCCCTATGAGGCAGGGGGAACCGGGGAGCTGTTTTTT
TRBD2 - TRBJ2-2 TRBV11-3 CASSLTGASGSTGELFF TGTGCCAGCAGCTTAACGGGGGCTAGCGGGAGTACCGGGGAGCTGTTTTTT
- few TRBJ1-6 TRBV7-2 CASSRFFGGNSPLHF TGTGCCAGCAGCCGTTTTTTCGGGGGTAATTCACCCCTCCACTTT
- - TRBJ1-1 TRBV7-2 CASSLAGATEAFF TGTGCCAGCAGCTTAGCGGGGGCAACTGAAGCTTTCTTT
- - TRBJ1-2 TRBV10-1 CASTRDTYYGYTF TGCGCCAGCACCCGAGACACCTACTATGGCTACACCTTC
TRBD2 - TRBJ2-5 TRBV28 CAHRRGGHETQYF TGTGCCCATCGGCGGGGGGGCCACGAGACCCAGTACTTC
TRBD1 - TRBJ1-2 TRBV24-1 CATSDIRDRDGYTF TGTGCCACCAGTGATATACGGGACAGGGATGGCTACACCTTC
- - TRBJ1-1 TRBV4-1 CASSQEFGVAFF TGCGCCAGCAGCCAAGAGTTCGGGGTAGCTTTCTTT
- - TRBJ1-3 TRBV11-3 CASSLDRDTIYF TGTGCCAGCAGCTTAGATCGGGACACCATATATTTT
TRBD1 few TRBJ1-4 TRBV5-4 CASSLGDRGHEKLFF TGTGCCAGCAGCTTAGGGGACAGGGGGCATGAAAAACTGTTTTTT
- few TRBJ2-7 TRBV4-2 CASSQDSSEPYF TGTGCCAGCAGCCAAGATTCAAGTGAACCTTACTTC
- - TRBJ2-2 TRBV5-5 CASSFVGKPTGELFF TGTGCCAGCAGCTTCGTCGGAAAACCCACCGGGGAGCTGTTTTTT
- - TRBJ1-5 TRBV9 CASSASGGVNQPQHF TGTGCCAGCAGCGCATCCGGGGGGGTCAATCAGCCCCAGCATTTT
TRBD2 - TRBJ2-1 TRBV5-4 CASSLTLADNEQFF TGTGCCAGCAGCTTGACACTAGCGGACAATGAGCAGTTCTTC
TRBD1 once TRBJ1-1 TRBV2 CASSEDGMDTGDAFF TGTGCCAGCAGTGAAGACGGCATGGATACAGGGGATGCTTTCTTT
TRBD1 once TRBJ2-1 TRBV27 CASSFTGGENEQFF TGTGCCAGCAGTTTTACAGGGGGCGAAAATGAGCAGTTCTTC
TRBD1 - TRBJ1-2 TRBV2 CASSVVTGGSGYTF TGTGCCAGCAGTGTCGTGACAGGGGGCTCTGGCTACACCTTC
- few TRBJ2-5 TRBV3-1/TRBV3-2 CASGWIGYETQYF TGTGCCAGCGGCTGGATCGGGTATGAGACCCAGTACTTC
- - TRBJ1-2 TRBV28 CASSLLFKGSHGYTF TGTGCCAGCAGTTTATTGTTTAAGGGGTCCCATGGCTACACCTTC
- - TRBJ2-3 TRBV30 CAWGVRGGTDTQYF TGTGCCTGGGGCGTTAGGGGGGGAACAGATACGCAGTATTTT
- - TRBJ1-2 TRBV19 CASLNPFSPVTGYTF TGTGCCAGTCTGAACCCCTTCAGTCCCGTTACGGGCTACACCTTC
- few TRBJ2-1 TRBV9 CASSLSYNEQFF TGTGCCAGCAGCCTTTCGTACAATGAGCAGTTCTTC
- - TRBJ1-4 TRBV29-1 CSVKRGGRATNEKLFF TGCAGCGTTAAACGGGGTGGGAGGGCAACTAATGAAAAACTGTTTTTT
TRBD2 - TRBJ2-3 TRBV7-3 CASSLSASGGPDTQYF TGTGCCAGCAGCTTAAGTGCTAGCGGGGGACCAGATACGCAGTATTTT
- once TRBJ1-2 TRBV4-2 CASSLGDIGGIYGYTF TGTGCCAGCAGCCTGGGCGATATCGGGGGGATCTATGGCTACACCTTC
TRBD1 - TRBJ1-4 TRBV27 CASSSHGQGGEKLFF TGTGCCAGCAGTTCTCACGGACAGGGTGGTGAAAAACTGTTTTTT
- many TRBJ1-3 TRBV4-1 CASSQVQGGGNTIYF TGCGCCAGCAGCCAAGTACAGGGAGGAGGAAACACCATATATTTT
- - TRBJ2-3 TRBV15 CATSRDLVRDAEYF TGTGCCACCAGCAGAGATTTAGTTAGGGACGCAGAGTATTTT
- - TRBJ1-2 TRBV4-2 CASSQGRGADGYTF TGTGCCAGCAGCCAAGGAAGGGGGGCTGATGGCTACACCTTC